This T cell receptor beta chain stems from a study of cytomegalovirus exposure and HLA in healthy donors. The PCR had 60 Vbeta and 13 Jbeta primers. Clones were sequenced by immunoSEQ multiplex PCR, and TCRdb holds only the in-frame ones, with some missing. Of under 95,000 clones in the sample, around 8% were seen once. Notes on this clone: Its matching antigen is unknown.

V lost 4 bases to trimming and J lost 5 bases, with 23 bases between them. Germline V gene data show CDR1 as ENHRY and CDR2 as SYGVKD. The CDR3 extends over 17 amino acids. Study-wide results and caveats: Trimming of TCR beta V- and J-genes showed a link, identified in a later analysis, to a missense DCLRE1C variant. In a later analysis, most CMV-associated TCR beta chains appeared HLA-restricted. Sequencing probably produced one cluster of sequence variants that were highly shared. The productive fraction for most TCR beta V segments was about 87% or about 30% in an earlier analysis.

Sequenced material: PBMCs. This clonotype was obtained from a man aged 45 to 65 in good health and CMV-seronegative. The chain couples TRBV10-3 to TRBJ2-5, with D possibly matching TRBD1 (6 bases). CDR3 protein: CAISAPMQGSRSETQYF. DNA of the CDR3: TGTGCCATCAGTGCCCCCATGCAGGGGAGTCGTTCCGAGACCCAGTACTTC.